This T cell receptor (beta chain) is from a study of blood T cell repertoires in COVID-19. Original handling: Estimation of nucleated cell counts relied on the amplification of reference gene primers. The assay was immunoSEQ multiplex PCR, and TCRdb's table has in-frame clones only and misses some. V, J and clone size are taken as reported in that table, and D and trimming were inferred from the DNA itself. This sample has about 130,000 clones, with 70% to 75% found just once. Losses at the gene ends were 5 bases for V and 9 bases for J; bases not matched to a gene: 13. The germline gives CDR1 MNHEY, CDR2 SVGEGT. CDR3 length: 15 residues. Patients from Seattle were sampled longitudinally, starting during active infection.

Source material: peripheral blood. This sequence joins TRBV6-2 or TRBV6-3 and TRBJ1-5; 7 bases line up with TRBD1. The receptor was isolated from a man at least 80 years old with COVID-19, enrolled during active disease. CDR3 residues: CASSTPRGTALPQHF. DNA for the CDR3: TGTGCCAGCAGTACGCCCCGGGGGACAGCCTTGCCCCAGCATTTT.